The 30 T cell receptor beta chains reported below all come from one sample, sequenced in a study of T cell responses to AZD1222 COVID-19 vaccine. Clones were sequenced by immunoSEQ multiplex PCR, and TCRdb holds only the in-frame ones, with some missing. The table has 120,000 to 150,000 clones, 89% seen once. The source material was peripheral blood, sampled on day 0 of AZD1222 vaccination. These receptors came from an adult in good health.

The chain combines TRBV5-1 with TRBJ1-1; D ambiguous. Per the germline V gene, CDR1 is SGHRS and CDR2 is YFSETQ. V was shortened by 3 bases and J by 4 bases, with 13 bases between the two germline ends. The CDR3 is 14 amino acids. CDR3 DNA: TGCGCCAGCAGCTCCACCCATATCGCCACTGAAGCTTTCTTT. Its protein is CASSSTHIATEAFF.

The chain combines TRBV4-1 with TRBJ2-7, with D maybe TRBD1 (6 bases). In germline, CDR1 is MGHRA, CDR2 YSYEKL. V lost 1 base and J 3 bases, leaving 16 bases between the germline ends. The CDR3 is 16 amino acids. CDR3 bases: TGCGCCAGCAGCCAAGTTTGGGACATAAAAAACTACGAGCAGTACTTC. This encodes CASSQVWDIKNYEQYF.

This clone appeared once. V gene TRBV11-3 combines with J gene TRBJ2-5; 9 bases map to TRBD2. Germline CDR1 reads SGHNT; CDR2 reads YENEEA. Trimming removed 1 base from V and 4 bases from J; junction bases left unmatched: 4. This CDR3 region has 15 residues. The CDR3, as DNA: TGTGCCAGCAGCTTAGGACTAGCGGAGATAGAGACCCAGTACTTC. This translates into CASSLGLAEIETQYF.

V gene TRBV18 combines with J gene TRBJ2-5; TRBD2 matches 7 bases. J gave up 3 bases and V 5 bases, and 3 bases lay outside the gene matches. This CDR3 contains 13 residues. Germline CDR1 KGHSH, CDR2 LQKENI. The CDR3 DNA reads TGTGCCAGCTCAGGCCTAGCGGAAGAGACCCAGTACTTC. It specifies CASSGLAEETQYF.

This chain connects TRBV5-1 to TRBJ2-1; no reliable D call. The V end lost 1 base, the J end lost 0 bases, and 23 bases lay between the germline ends. This CDR3 contains 20 residues. Per germline, CDR1 SGHRS and CDR2 YFSETQ. The CDR3 protein is CASSLNVVWISLSSYNEQFF. CDR3 bases: TGCGCCAGCAGCTTGAATGTGGTCTGGATCAGTCTCAGCTCCTACAATGAGCAGTTCTTC.

The V gene is TRBV18, the J gene TRBJ1-4; TRBD1 is a possible D gene (6 bases). V was pared by 6 bases and J by 5 bases, with 10 bases between. The CDR3 length is 13 residues. Looked up from germline, CDR1 is KGHSH and CDR2 is LQKENI. The chain's CDR3 is CASSRQENEKLFF. The DNA for the CDR3 is TGTGCCAGCTCCCGACAGGAGAATGAAAAACTGTTTTTT.

The chain employs TRBV29-1 and TRBJ2-1, with 9 bases identical to TRBD2. V was clipped by 7 bases and J by 4 bases; unmatched bases: 5. CDR3 length: 13 amino acids. Germline V CDR1 and CDR2: SQVTM, ANQGSEA. The CDR3 DNA reads as TGCAGCGCAAGCGGGAGGTTTTACAATGAGCAGTTCTTC. It specifies CSASGRFYNEQFF.

This chain joins TRBV30 and TRBJ1-6; perhaps TRBD1 as D (6 bases). The CDR3 totals 14 residues. V shed 3 bases and J shed 4 bases, with 10 bases lying between them. Germline V gene sequence: CDR1 GTSNPN, CDR2 SVGIG (reference sequence). Here the CDR3 DNA reads TGTGCCTGGAGCCCCGGGACATATAATTCACCCCTCCACTTT. Its protein is CAWSPGTYNSPLHF.

The CDR3 spells CASSQGRGADTQYF. Here the CDR3 DNA reads TGTGCCAGCAGCCAGGGACGGGGGGCAGATACGCAGTATTTT. The chain carries TRBV5-4 and TRBJ2-3; 7 bases match TRBD2. The CDR3 loop spans 14 amino acids. Trimming took 4 bases from V and 4 from J; bases not matched to a gene: 6. The germline CDR1 and CDR2 sequences are SGHNT and YYREEE (reference sequence).

The chain is built from TRBV11-2 and TRBJ2-7; 11 bases align to TRBD2. The V gene end was trimmed by 5 bases and the J gene end by 3 bases; junction bases not matched to a gene: 6. CDR3 length: 15 amino acids. Per the germline V gene, CDR1 is SGHAT and CDR2 is FQNNGV. For the CDR3, the DNA is TGTGCCAGCAGCCTATCCGGGACTAGCGGCTACGAGCAGTACTTC. Its protein product is CASSLSGTSGYEQYF.

This rearrangement joins TRBV6-6 to TRBJ2-7; D perhaps matches TRBD1 (5 bases). From germline, CDR1 is MNHNY and CDR2 SVGAGI (reference sequence). Trimming shortened V by 6 bases and J by 0 bases, and 9 bases separated the two germline ends. The CDR3 loop spans 13 amino acids. DNA for the CDR3: TGTGCCAGCAGCTGGGGCAGCTCCTACGAGCAGTACTTC. Translation: CASSWGSSYEQYF.

The chain recombines TRBV7-8 with TRBJ1-2; D perhaps matches TRBD1 (6 bases). This CDR3 has 15 residues. Between the trimmed V and J ends, which lost 0 bases and 7 bases, there was a span of 15 bases. Germline CDR1 SGHVS, CDR2 FQNEAQ. CDR3 sequence reads: CASSLAAGGLGGYTF. CDR3 nucleotide sequence: TGTGCCAGCAGCTTAGCGGCGGGGGGCTTAGGTGGCTACACCTTC.

The CDR3 protein is CASTYEPGELFF. DNA of the CDR3: TGTGCCAGCACCTATGAGCCCGGGGAGCTGTTTTTT. The genes are TRBV12-3 or TRBV12-4 and TRBJ2-2; D is unclear. The CDR3 runs 12 residues. The V end lost 7 bases, the J end lost 6 bases, and 9 bases lay between the germline ends.

The chain uses TRBV2 and TRBJ1-2; D perhaps matches TRBD1 (5 bases). Trimming cost V 9 bases and J 6 bases, with 14 bases left between them. Germline assignment: CDR1 SNHLY and CDR2 FYNNEI. This CDR3 has 12 residues. The CDR3 sequence: CASLRERNGYTF. CDR3 nucleotide sequence: TGTGCCAGTCTCAGGGAACGGAATGGCTACACCTTC.

The chain has TRBV6-5 and TRBJ1-2; a possible D gene is TRBD1 (5 bases). There are 13 residues in the CDR3. Germline CDR1 reads MNHEY; CDR2 reads SVGAGI. V was shortened by 11 bases and J by 2 bases, with 15 bases between the two germline ends. The CDR3, as DNA: TGTGCCGGCACTAGGGACTGGAACTATGGCTACACCTTC. Protein product: CAGTRDWNYGYTF.

The rearrangement joins TRBV7-6 to TRBJ2-1, with D possibly being TRBD1 (5 bases). Trimming shortened V by 5 bases and J by 6 bases, and 23 bases separated the two germline ends. This CDR3 is built from 17 residues. Germline V gene lookup returns CDR1 SGHVS and CDR2 FNYEAQ. CDR3 in amino acids: CASSPLNAETARNEQFF. The CDR3 region has the DNA TGTGCCAGCAGCCCCCTTAATGCGGAGACAGCACGCAATGAGCAGTTCTTC.

The chain joins TRBV3-1 (or the pseudogene TRBV3-2) to TRBJ1-2; D is undetermined. CDR3 length: 14 residues. Per germline, CDR1 LGHDT and CDR2 YNNKEL (reference sequence). Deletions cut 0 bases from V and 6 bases from J, with 11 bases between. Written as DNA, the CDR3 is TGTGCCAGCAGCCAAGAGGTACTCTACGATGGCTACACCTTC. It codes for CASSQEVLYDGYTF.

The rearrangement joins TRBV2 to TRBJ2-1, with D unclear. The CDR3 totals 14 residues. V lost 8 bases and J lost 7, with 18 bases in between. The germline V gene has CDR1 SNHLY and CDR2 FYNNEI. CDR3 protein: CASLDHNSWNEQFF. The CDR3 nucleotides read TGTGCCAGCCTAGACCACAACTCTTGGAATGAGCAGTTCTTC. Together with reference TRBV2 and TRBJ2-1, the CDR3 gives the full variable domain: EPEVTQTPSHQVTQMGQEVILRCVPISNHLYFYWYRQILGQKVEFLVSFYNNEISEKSEIFDDQFSVERPDGSNFTLKIRSTKLEDSAMYFCASLDHNSWNEQFFGPGTRLTVL.

The rearrangement links TRBV7-2 to TRBJ1-5; D uncertain. The CDR3 is made up of 13 amino acids. Germline CDR1 is SGHTA and CDR2 is FQGNSA. With 3 bases removed from V and 9 bases from J, the gap between germline ends came to 12 bases. DNA of the CDR3: TGTGCCAGCAGCTTCCGCCCCCGGGGGCCCCAGCATTTT. Its protein is CASSFRPRGPQHF.

This clone was observed once. This chain joins TRBV6-6 and TRBJ2-2, with 7 bases identical to TRBD2. V was clipped by 2 bases and J by 4 bases; unmatched bases: 4. There are 15 residues in the CDR3. Germline CDR1 MNHNY, CDR2 SVGAGI (reference sequence). The CDR3 DNA is TGTGCCAGCAGTTACGAACTAGCGAGCACCGGGGAGCTGTTTTTT. Translation gives CASSYELASTGELFF.

J is TRBJ1-2 and V is TRBV12-3 or TRBV12-4; a possible D gene is TRBD1 (6 bases). V shed 7 bases and J shed 5 bases, with 14 bases lying between them. The CDR3 runs 13 residues. The CDR3 coding sequence is TGTGCCAGCACCCAGGACAGACGTTATGGCTACACCTTC. This encodes CASTQDRRYGYTF.

This chain connects TRBV6-5 to TRBJ1-1; maybe TRBD1 (6 bases). This CDR3 comprises 12 residues. Trimming took off 7 bases at V and 8 bases at J, with 14 bases between the two ends. Germline V gene data show CDR1 as MNHEY and CDR2 as SVGAGI. The CDR3 region has the DNA TGTGCCAGCACCCACGGGACACCAGAAGCTTTCTTT. Protein sequence: CASTHGTPEAFF.

The chain links TRBV6-5 to TRBJ2-2; D gene unclear. The V gene's germline CDR1 is MNHEY and CDR2 SVGAGI. The germline V and J ends were trimmed by 8 bases and 5 bases, with 12 bases remaining between them. The length of the CDR3 is 13 residues. The CDR3 protein is CASPPDVTGELFF. CDR3 sequence (DNA): TGTGCCAGCCCCCCTGATGTGACCGGGGAGCTGTTTTTT.

This chain uses TRBV13 with TRBJ1-2; TRBD1 matches at 7 bases. In germline, CDR1 is PRHDT, CDR2 FYEKMQ (reference sequence). There are 13 residues in the CDR3. V lost 4 bases, J lost 4 bases, and 3 bases stayed unmatched. The CDR3 DNA reads TGTGCCAGCAGCTGGGGACAGCTCTATGGCTACACCTTC. Translated: CASSWGQLYGYTF.

This chain links TRBV6-1 with TRBJ2-7; D remains unclear. The CDR3 is made up of 13 amino acids. Germline V CDR1 and CDR2: MNHNS, SASEGT. V lost 2 bases and J 3 bases, leaving 8 bases between the germline ends. This chain's CDR3 is CASSESRFYEQYF. The CDR3 nucleotides are TGTGCCAGCAGTGAATCACGGTTCTACGAGCAGTACTTC.

The J gene is TRBJ2-5, the V gene TRBV27; 11 positions match TRBD2. There are 16 residues in the CDR3. Germline V lookup: CDR1 MNHEY, CDR2 SMNVEV (reference sequence). V shed 5 bases and J 5 bases; nucleotides not matched to a gene: 10. In DNA form, the CDR3 reads TGTGCCAGCAGTCCTTTAGCGGGAGGGCGAGGGGAGACCCAGTACTTC. This translates into CASSPLAGGRGETQYF.

The chain's CDR3 is CSVPRTDYNEQFF. CDR3 nucleotide sequence: TGCAGCGTCCCCCGGACCGATTACAATGAGCAGTTCTTC. The J gene is TRBJ2-1, the V gene TRBV29-1; D remains unclear. The CDR3 is 13 amino acids. Trimming cost V 6 bases and J 4 bases, with 13 bases left between them. Germline V gene sequence: CDR1 SQVTM, CDR2 ANQGSEA.

The chain recombines TRBV9 with TRBJ2-5; TRBD2 matches 9 bases. Germline V gene lookup returns CDR1 SGDLS and CDR2 YYNGEE. The CDR3 contains 17 residues. The trim removed 0 bases at V and 5 bases at J, leaving 11 bases unmatched. This chain's CDR3 is CASSVGRKGLAPETQYF. The DNA of the CDR3 is TGTGCCAGCAGCGTAGGGAGGAAGGGACTAGCTCCCGAGACCCAGTACTTC.

A remark on this clone: The identical CDR3 is also encoded by other nucleotide sequences in the sample. The rearrangement links TRBV6-5 to TRBJ1-3; D is ambiguous. The CDR3 is 13 amino acids. Trimming took off 8 bases at V and 0 bases at J, with 8 bases between the two ends. Germline loops: CDR1 MNHEY, CDR2 SVGAGI. The CDR3 bases are TGTGCCAGCTCTCGGGGCTCTGGAAACACCATATATTTT. This sequence encodes CASSRGSGNTIYF.

This clone was recorded once. The J gene is TRBJ2-1, the V gene TRBV5-8, with 11 nucleotides matching TRBD2. In germline, CDR1 is SGHTS, CDR2 YDEGEE. The CDR3 consists of 15 residues. J lost 3 bases, V lost 4 bases, and 3 bases had no gene match. Written as DNA, the CDR3 is TGTGCCAGCAGCCGTAGCGGGAGGGACTACAATGAGCAGTTCTTC. Protein product: CASSRSGRDYNEQFF.